This TCR beta chain was sequenced during a study of molecular identifiers for immune sequencing clone quantification. TCRdb recomputed calls from the PCR reads with MiXCR, one row per CDR3 protein. In the table there are some 320,000 distinct CDR3 sequences, 20% to 25% of which are singletons. The sequence came from a human donor in good health. Some libraries in this study had Jurkat cell RNA spiked in. The sample consisted of naive CD8+ T cells from blood, with Jurkat cell RNA spiked in. The subset here: FACS-sorted CD8+CD4-CCR7+CD45RA+ naive T cells.

The CDR3 sequence: CASTLTHGGFNQPQHF. The CDR3 DNA is TGTGCCAGTACTCTTACCCACGGGGGATTCAATCAGCCCCAGCATTTT. This rearrangement joins TRBV19 to TRBJ1-5; D may be TRBD1 (5 bases). There are 16 residues in the CDR3. Germline V gene lookup returns CDR1 LNHDA and CDR2 SQIVND (reference sequence). Trimming took 7 bases from V and 3 from J, leaving 19 bases between them.